This paragraph covers one T cell receptor (beta chain) sequence. Its antigen is unknown. No base qualities exist here, and no much larger clone lies one base off it. The CDR3 covers 15 residues, taking in both the cysteine and the phenylalanine. Of all the DNA, just the CDR3 is kept, 45 bases in frame from base 1. Here V drops 1 base and J drops 10 bases, and the junction holds 8 bases not matched to any gene. For CDR1 and CDR2, the germline V gene lists SGHAT and FQNNGV. This entry belongs to a study of PD-L1 blockade in urothelial cancer (dated by TCRdb to 2016 to 2017). Concerning the study at large: All patients started therapy in about 2014 and received atezolizumab 1,200 mg intravenously every 3 weeks. Somatic, immune and clinical correlates of response to PD-L1 blockade with atezolizumab in urothelial cancer were the focus of an exploratory multi-omic analysis. Twenty-nine patients had pretreatment blood TCR-seq, some 25 had at least one posttreatment blood collection, and some 25 had tumor TCR-seq. Durable clinical benefit was achieved by nine patients but not by the remaining 20. Pretreatment tumor samples and matched peripheral blood, collected serially before and after atezolizumab treatment, underwent TCR sequencing. In the same patients, pretreatment tumors underwent whole exome sequencing and RNA sequencing in addition to TCR sequencing. About 90% of the roughly 29 patients were identified as males with urothelial cancer of bladder origin, and a prior smoking history was reported by 18 of 29 patients. Durable clinical benefit was defined as progression-free survival longer than 6 months, and TCR features were also tested against progression-free and overall survival. Patients had an ECOG performance status of 0 or 1 and had received between 0 and 3 prior chemotherapy regimens. Blood samples were analyzed 3 weeks after the start of treatment (second dose) and 6 weeks after the start of treatment. A median of approximately 140,000 T cells and tens of thousands of unique TCRs was obtained from blood samples, and a median clonality of around 0.08 was observed. Overall study outcomes, separate from this receptor: Because the sample size was small (n of about 27) and many of the analyses were exploratory, the results are meant to be hypothesis-generating. Greater expansion of tumor-associated TCR clones in peripheral blood 3 weeks after the start of treatment was observed in patients with durable benefit (n of about 24, p = 0.022). Improved progression-free and overall survival was found to be associated with pretreatment peripheral blood TCR clonality below the median.

Synthetic TCR analog templates were spiked into each PCR so that absolute template abundance could be estimated from read counts. TCRbeta CDR3 regions were amplified from genomic DNA with bias-controlled V and J gene primers using the immunoSEQ assay. Sequencing of rearranged TCRbeta segments was performed at approximately 20X coverage. The original methods were these. Sequencing errors were corrected by clustering and CDR3s were annotated against IMGT to assign V, D and J genes. Downstream analyses used only productive TCRbeta rearrangements and left out out-of-frame or stop-codon sequences. To compute clonality, Shannon entropy was normalized by the log of the number of unique productive sequences and then subtracted from one. Clones differing between time points or between blood and tumor were identified using Fisher's exact test with Benjamini-Hochberg correction, with an adjusted p below 0.01 applied as the threshold. TCRdb retrieved this table from immuneACCESS and kept in-frame rearrangements only. Not all clones are present; in checked studies, unresolved V genes account for under half, and no reason is known for the remainder. D and trimming come from the DNA, and the V and J calls and clone size come from that table. Counted in this sample were 85,000 to 100,000 clones; around 86% of them appeared once. The ten largest clones capture about 2% of the sample.

The time point label of this sample denotes: pretreatment peripheral blood. A cohort of more than 25 patients with locally advanced or metastatic urothelial carcinoma, treated at Memorial Sloan Kettering on a trial protocol, was included. Peripheral blood mononuclear cells were collected pretreatment and during treatment, with between 1 and 8 total time points obtained per patient. The Qiagen DNeasy Blood extraction kit was used to purify genomic DNA from total PBMCs and tumor samples. PBMCs were collected pretreatment and during treatment, and were isolated and stored as previously described. The chain is made from TRBV11-2 and TRBJ2-5, with TRBD2 matching 11 junction bases. The sample in question was PBMCs, obtained around atezolizumab (anti-PD-L1) treatment. The TCR comes from a man aged 55 to 70 with urothelial cancer. The CDR3: CASSLVGGLAEFQYF. DNA sequence: TGTGCCAGCAGCTTAGTAGGGGGACTAGCGGAATTCCAGTACTTC. When the CDR3 is completed using the reference TRBV11-2 and TRBJ2-5 genes on either side, the full variable domain is EAGVAQSPRYKIIEKRQSVAFWCNPISGHATLYWYQQILGQGPKLLIQFQNNGVVDDSQLPKDRFSAERLKGVDSTLKIQPAKLEDSAVYLCASSLVGGLAEFQYFGPGTRLLVL.